Following are 5 T cell receptor beta chains from one sample sequenced in a study of CD8 T cells in ankylosing spondylitis. TCRdb reprocessed the 5' RACE reads via MiXCR and lists one record per CDR3 protein. The data show 30,000 to 40,000 distinct CDR3 sequences, about 9.4% seen once. The material sequenced was blood, either unsorted or a sorted T cell fraction (not recorded which). Every receptor here comes from a male donor with ankylosing spondylitis or in good health (not recorded which).

This clonotype was counted at least ten times. The chain uses TRBV6-2 or TRBV6-3 and TRBJ2-1; 11 nucleotides agree with TRBD1. This CDR3 is built from 16 residues. Trimming at V came to 4 bases and at J to 7 bases, leaving 9 bases not matched to a gene. Germline-derived CDR1 and CDR2 are MNHEY and SVGEGT. The CDR3 loop is CASSSGQGAMSNEQFF. The CDR3 DNA reads as TGTGCCAGCAGTTCCGGACAGGGGGCGATGAGTAATGAGCAGTTCTTC.

This clonotype was recorded many times. CDR3 sequence reads: CASSLGQGNGETQYF. CDR3 in DNA: TGTGCCAGCAGCTTAGGACAGGGGAACGGAGAGACCCAGTACTTC. V gene TRBV7-2 combines with J gene TRBJ2-5; 8 bases line up with TRBD1. With 1 base clipped from V and 4 bases from J, the junction kept 5 bases outside the gene matches. The CDR3 sequence is 15 residues long. Germline values: CDR1 SGHTA, CDR2 FQGNSA.

This clonotype was detected ten times or more. V and J are TRBV2 and TRBJ1-4; possibly TRBD1 for D (5 bases). The V gene's germline CDR1 is SNHLY and CDR2 FYNNEI. The V end was cut by 7 bases, the J end by 13 bases, with 13 bases between. The CDR3 is 11 residues long. The CDR3 coding sequence is TGTGCCAGCAAAATTCGGGACCCACTGTTTTTT. It encodes CASKIRDPLFF.

In its sample, this clonotype was seen many times. The chain combines TRBV2 with TRBJ2-5, with 8 bases lining up with TRBD1. CDR3 length: 12 amino acids. Germline V gene data show CDR1 as SNHLY and CDR2 as FYNNEI. After removal of 8 bases from V and 7 bases from J, the junction contained 6 bases not matched to a gene. Here the CDR3 DNA reads TGTGCCAGCCCCCTAGACAGGGGGACCCAGTACTTC. This gives the protein CASPLDRGTQYF.

In this sample, this clonotype turned up many times. This chain joins TRBV20-1 and TRBJ2-3, with TRBD2 matching 10 bases. This CDR3 region has 13 residues. From germline, CDR1 is DFQATT and CDR2 SNEGSKA (reference sequence). J gave up 3 bases and V 6 bases, and 3 bases lay outside the gene matches. DNA of the CDR3: TGCAGTGCCAAAGCGGGAGGGACAGATACGCAGTATTTT. As protein: CSAKAGGTDTQYF.